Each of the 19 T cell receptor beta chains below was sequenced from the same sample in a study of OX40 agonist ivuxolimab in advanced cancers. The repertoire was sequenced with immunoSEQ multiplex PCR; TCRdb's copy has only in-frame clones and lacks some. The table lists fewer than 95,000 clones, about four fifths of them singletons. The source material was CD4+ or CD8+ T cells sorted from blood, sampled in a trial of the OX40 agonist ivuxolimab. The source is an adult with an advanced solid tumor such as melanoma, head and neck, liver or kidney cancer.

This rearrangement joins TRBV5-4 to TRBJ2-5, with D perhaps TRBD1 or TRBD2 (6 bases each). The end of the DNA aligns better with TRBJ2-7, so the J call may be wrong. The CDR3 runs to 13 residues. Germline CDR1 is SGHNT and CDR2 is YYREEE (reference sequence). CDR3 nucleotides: TGTGCCAGCAGCTGGGGGGCTACCTACGAGCAGTACTTC. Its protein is CASSWGATYEQYF.

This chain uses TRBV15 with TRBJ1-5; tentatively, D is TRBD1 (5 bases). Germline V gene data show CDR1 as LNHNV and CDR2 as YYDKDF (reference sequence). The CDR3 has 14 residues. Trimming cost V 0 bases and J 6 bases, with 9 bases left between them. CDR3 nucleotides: TGTGCCACCAGCAGAGATACGGGGGGTCAGCCCCAGCATTTT. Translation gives CATSRDTGGQPQHF.

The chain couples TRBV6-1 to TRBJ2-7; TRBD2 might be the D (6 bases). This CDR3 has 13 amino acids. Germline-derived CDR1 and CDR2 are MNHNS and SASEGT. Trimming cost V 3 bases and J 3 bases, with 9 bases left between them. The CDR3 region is CASSDWTNYEQYV. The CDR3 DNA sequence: TGTGCCAGCAGTGACTGGACTAACTACGAGCAGTACGTC.

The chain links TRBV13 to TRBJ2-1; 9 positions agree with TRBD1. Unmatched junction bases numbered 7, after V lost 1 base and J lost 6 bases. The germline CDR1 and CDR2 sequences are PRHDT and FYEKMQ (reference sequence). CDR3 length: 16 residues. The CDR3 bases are TGTGCCAGCAGCTTAGACGGGACAGGGTTAATCAATGAGCAGTTCTTC. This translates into CASSLDGTGLINEQFF.

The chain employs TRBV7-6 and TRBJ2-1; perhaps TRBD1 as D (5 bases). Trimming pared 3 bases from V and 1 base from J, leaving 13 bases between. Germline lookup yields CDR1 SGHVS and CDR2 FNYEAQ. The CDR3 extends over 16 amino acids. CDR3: CASSLPGIPSYNEQFF. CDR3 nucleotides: TGTGCCAGCAGCTTGCCAGGGATCCCATCCTACAATGAGCAGTTCTTC.

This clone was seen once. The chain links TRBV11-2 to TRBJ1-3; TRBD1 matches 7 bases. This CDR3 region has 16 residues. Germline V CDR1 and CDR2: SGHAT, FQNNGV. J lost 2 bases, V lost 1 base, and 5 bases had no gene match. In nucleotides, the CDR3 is TGTGCCAGCAGCTTAGTCCCAGGGGGTACTGGAAACACCATATATTTT. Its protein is CASSLVPGGTGNTIYF.

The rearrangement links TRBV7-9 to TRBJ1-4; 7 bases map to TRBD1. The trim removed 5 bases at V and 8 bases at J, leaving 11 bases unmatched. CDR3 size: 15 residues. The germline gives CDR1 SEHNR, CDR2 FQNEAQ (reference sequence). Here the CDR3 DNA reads TGTGCCAGCAGCCAAGGCGGACAGGCGTTCGAAAAACTGTTTTTT. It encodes CASSQGGQAFEKLFF. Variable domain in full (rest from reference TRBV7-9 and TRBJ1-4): DTGVSQNPRHKITKRGQNVTFRCDPISEHNRLYWYRQTLGQGPEFLTYFQNEAQLEKSRLLSDRFSAERPKGSFSTLEIQRTEQGDSAMYLCASSQGGQAFEKLFFGSGTQLSVL.

The CDR3 nucleotides read TGCGCCAGCAGATTGGGGACGTCAATAAGGAGCTCCTACGAGCAGTACTTC. Its translation is CASRLGTSIRSSYEQYF. This chain connects TRBV10-2 to TRBJ2-7, with D possibly being TRBD1 or TRBD2 (5 bases each). Germline V CDR1 and CDR2: WSHSY, SAAADI. The CDR3 is 17 amino acids. Trimming shortened V by 6 bases and J by 0 bases, and 21 bases separated the two germline ends.

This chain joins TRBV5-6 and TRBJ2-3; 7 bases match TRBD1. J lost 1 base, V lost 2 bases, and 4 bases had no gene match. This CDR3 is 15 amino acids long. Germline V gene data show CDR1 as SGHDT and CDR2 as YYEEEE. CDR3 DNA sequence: TGTGCCAGCAGCTTACCCGGGACAGGCACAGATACGCAGTATTTT. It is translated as CASSLPGTGTDTQYF.

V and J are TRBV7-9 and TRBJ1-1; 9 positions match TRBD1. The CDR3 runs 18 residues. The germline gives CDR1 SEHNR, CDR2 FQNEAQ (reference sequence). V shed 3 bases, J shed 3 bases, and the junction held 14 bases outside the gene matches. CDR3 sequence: CASSFSPASTGGDTEAFF. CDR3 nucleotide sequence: TGTGCCAGCAGCTTCTCCCCAGCCTCGACAGGGGGTGACACTGAAGCTTTCTTT.

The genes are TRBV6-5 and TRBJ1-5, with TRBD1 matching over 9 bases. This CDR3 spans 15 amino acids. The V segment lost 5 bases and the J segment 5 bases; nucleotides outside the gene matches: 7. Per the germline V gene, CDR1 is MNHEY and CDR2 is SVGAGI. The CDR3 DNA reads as TGTGCCAGCAGTCAGTATGGGACAGGGCATCAGCCCCAGCATTTT. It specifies CASSQYGTGHQPQHF.

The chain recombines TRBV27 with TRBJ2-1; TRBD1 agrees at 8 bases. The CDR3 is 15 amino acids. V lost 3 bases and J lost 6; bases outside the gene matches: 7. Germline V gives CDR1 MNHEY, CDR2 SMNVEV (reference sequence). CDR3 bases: TGTGCCAGCAGTTTCTCAGGGGGCCTCCGCAATGAGCAGTTCTTC. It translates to CASSFSGGLRNEQFF.

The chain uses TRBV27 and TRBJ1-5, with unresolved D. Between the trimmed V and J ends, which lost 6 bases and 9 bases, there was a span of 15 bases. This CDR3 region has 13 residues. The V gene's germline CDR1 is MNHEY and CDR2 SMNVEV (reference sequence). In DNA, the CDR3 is TGTGCCAGCAGGGGTGTCGGTGTAGGGCCCCAGCATTTT. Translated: CASRGVGVGPQHF.

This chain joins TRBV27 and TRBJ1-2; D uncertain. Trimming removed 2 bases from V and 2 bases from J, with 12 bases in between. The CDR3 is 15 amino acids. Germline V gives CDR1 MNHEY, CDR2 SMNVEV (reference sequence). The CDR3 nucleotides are TGTGCCAGCAGTTTAGATTGGAGGCGCAACTATGGCTACACCTTC. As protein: CASSLDWRRNYGYTF.

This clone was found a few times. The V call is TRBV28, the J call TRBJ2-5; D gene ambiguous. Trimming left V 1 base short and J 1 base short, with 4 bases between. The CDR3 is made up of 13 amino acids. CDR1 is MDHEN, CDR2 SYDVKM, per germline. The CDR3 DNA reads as TGTGCCAGCAGTTTATATTTCCAAGAGACCCAGTACTTC. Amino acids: CASSLYFQETQYF.

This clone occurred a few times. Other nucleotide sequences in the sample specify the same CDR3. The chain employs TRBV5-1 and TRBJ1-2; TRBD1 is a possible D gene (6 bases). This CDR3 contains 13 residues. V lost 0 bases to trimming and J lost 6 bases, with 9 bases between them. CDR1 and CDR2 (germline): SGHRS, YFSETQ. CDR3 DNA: TGCGCCAGCAGCTTGGACAGGGCAAATGGCTACACCTTC. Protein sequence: CASSLDRANGYTF.

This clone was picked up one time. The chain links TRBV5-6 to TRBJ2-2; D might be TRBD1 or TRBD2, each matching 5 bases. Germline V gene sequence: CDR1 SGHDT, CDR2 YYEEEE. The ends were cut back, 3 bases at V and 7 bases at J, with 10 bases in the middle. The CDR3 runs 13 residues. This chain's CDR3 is CASSWGRNGELFF. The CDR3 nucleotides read TGTGCCAGCAGCTGGGGACGGAACGGGGAGCTGTTTTTT.

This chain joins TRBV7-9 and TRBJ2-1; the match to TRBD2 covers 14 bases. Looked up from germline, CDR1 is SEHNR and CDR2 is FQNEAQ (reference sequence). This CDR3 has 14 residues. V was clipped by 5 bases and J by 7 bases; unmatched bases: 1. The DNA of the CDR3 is TGTGCCAGCAGCCGGACTAGCGGGAGGAATGAGCAGTTCTTC. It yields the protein CASSRTSGRNEQFF.

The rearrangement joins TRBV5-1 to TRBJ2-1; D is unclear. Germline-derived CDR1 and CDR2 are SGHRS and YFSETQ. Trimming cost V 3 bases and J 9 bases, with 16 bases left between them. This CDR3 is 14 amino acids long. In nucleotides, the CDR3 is TGCGCCAGCAGCTCAATGAGCCGTCCCCCTGAGCAGTTCTTC. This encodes CASSSMSRPPEQFF. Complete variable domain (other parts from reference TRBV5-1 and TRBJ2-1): KAGVTQTPRYLIKTRGQQVTLSCSPISGHRSVSWYQQTPGQGLQFLFEYFSETQRNKGNFPGRFSGRQFSNSRSEMNVSTLELGDSALYLCASSSMSRPPEQFFGPGTRLTVL.